This section outlines one TCR beta chain sequence together with its context. Its antigen is still unknown. This entry belongs to a study of cytomegalovirus exposure and HLA in healthy donors. Across the whole study: Inside one of the first data releases sat 75 million to 100 million unique TCRs taken from HLA-typed donors. Study results and limitations: Later analysis showed most CMV-associated TCR beta chains appearing HLA-restricted.

In the PCR, 60 Vbeta and 13 Jbeta primers were used. Clones were read by immunoSEQ multiplex PCR, and TCRdb kept only the in-frame ones, dropping some. The top ten hold approximately 6.5% of the sample, which has 150,000 to 200,000 clones, around 80% seen once. Germline lookup yields CDR1 MNHEY and CDR2 SMNVEV (reference sequence). CDR3 length equals 13 residues. V lost 8 bases to trimming and J lost 2 bases, with 11 bases between them. The origin of this receptor is a male donor in good health and CMV-seropositive. The rearrangement uses TRBV27 and TRBJ2-3; no firm D call. Sample: PBMCs. In nucleotides, the CDR3 is TGTGCCAGCCAAACAAGAAACACAGATACGCAGTATTTT. This encodes CASQTRNTDTQYF.